This T cell receptor beta chain was observed in a study of CD8+CD57+ T cells in acquired aplastic anemia. Study information: DNA from sorted CD4+ and CD8+ cells averaged roughly 3.2 ug.

TCR beta VDJ and CDR3 profiling used genomic DNA as template. TCRdb analysed the reads with MiXCR anew, one entry per CDR3 protein. The data hold 200,000 to 250,000 distinct CDR3 sequences, with roughly 60% observed a single time. Germline V CDR1 and CDR2: SGHVS, FQNEAQ. The CDR3 contains 16 residues. Trimming cost V 3 bases and J 1 base; bases outside gene matches: 2. All patients picked for sequencing had shown, by flow cytometry, an expansion of CD8+CD57+ cells. J is TRBJ2-2 and V is TRBV7-8, with TRBD1 matching over 10 bases. What was sequenced was sorted CD4+, CD8+, or CD8+CD57+ T cells (not recorded which) from PBMCs. This TCR was recovered from a human donor with aplastic anemia. The CDR3 loop reads CASSFGTGVNTGELFF. As DNA, the CDR3 is TGTGCCAGCAGCTTTGGGACAGGGGTGAACACCGGGGAGCTGTTTTTT.